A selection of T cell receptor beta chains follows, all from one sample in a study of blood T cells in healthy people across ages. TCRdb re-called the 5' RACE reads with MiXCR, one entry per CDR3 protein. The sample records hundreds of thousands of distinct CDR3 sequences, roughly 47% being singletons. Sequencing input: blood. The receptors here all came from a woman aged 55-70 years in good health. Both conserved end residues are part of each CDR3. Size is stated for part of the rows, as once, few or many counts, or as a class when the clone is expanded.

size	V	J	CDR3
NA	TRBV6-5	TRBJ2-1	CASSYSTEFGQFF
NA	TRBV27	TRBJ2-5	CASSPGWGVQETQYF
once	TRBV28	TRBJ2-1	CASTAGSYNEQFF
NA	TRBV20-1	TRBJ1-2	CSARDNSGHGYTF
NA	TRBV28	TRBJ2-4	CACSPGSQAKNIQYF
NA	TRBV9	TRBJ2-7	CASSVVENSYEQYF
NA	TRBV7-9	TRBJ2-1	CASSLGLAWSSYNEQFF
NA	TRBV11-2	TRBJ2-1	CASSFSGGSGIAYNEQFF
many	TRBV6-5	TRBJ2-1	CASSSGGLNYNEQFF
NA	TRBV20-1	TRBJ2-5	CSAGQGGETRYF
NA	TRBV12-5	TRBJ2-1	CASAGGAHEQFF
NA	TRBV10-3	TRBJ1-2	CAILDSLNYGYTF
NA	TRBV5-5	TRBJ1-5	CASSHTEGIINQPQHF
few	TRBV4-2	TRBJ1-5	CASSQEPRGNQPQHF
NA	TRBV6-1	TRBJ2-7	CACSLRGDEQYF
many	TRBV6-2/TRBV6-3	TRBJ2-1	CASTSDRGGSYNEQFF
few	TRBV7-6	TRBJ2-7	CASSLARLAGEAGNEQYF
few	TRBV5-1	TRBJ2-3	CASSFRVTQYF
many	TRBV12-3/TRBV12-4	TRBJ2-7	CASSQTGSPWEQYF
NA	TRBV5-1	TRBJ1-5	CANSLEAGNQPQHF
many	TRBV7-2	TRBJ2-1	CASSLTVRDNEQFF
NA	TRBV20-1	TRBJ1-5	CSARVTGPNQPQHF
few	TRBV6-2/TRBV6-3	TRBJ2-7	CASRAVPTEQYF
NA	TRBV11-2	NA	CASNVQGIYEQYF
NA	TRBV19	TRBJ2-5	CASSNLAGATQEAQYF
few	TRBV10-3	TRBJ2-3	CAISVGFEGEPQYF
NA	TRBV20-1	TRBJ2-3	CSTLAGGPSDTQYF
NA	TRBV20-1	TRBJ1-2	CSASVPGPDGYTF
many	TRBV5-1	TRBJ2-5	CASSTSGVRGETQYF
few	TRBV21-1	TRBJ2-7	CASSNGGGDYEQYF
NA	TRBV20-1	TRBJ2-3	CSARDASTDTQYF
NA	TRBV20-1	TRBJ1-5	CSARTTDGTDIIAQHF
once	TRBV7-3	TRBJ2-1	CASSLAGGAFYNEQFF
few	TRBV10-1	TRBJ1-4	CASSEGTDEKLFF
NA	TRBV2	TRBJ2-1	CASNPRRGELGEQFF
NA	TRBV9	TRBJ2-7	CASSGGGGDSYEQYF
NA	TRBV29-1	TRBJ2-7	CSVHGEGSYEQYF
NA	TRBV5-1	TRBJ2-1	CASSWGTSGIGSYNEQFF
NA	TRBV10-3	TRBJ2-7	CAISEPGLAGSYEQYF
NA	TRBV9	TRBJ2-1	CASSVDPETYNEQFF
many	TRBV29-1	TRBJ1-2	CSVESTLGGYTF
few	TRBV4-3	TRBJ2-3	CASSQDLTSGPSSTDTQYF
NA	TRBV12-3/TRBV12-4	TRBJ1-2	CASRLGQGSYGYTF
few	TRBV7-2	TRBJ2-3	CASSLDAGGSYTQYF
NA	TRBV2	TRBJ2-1	CASSEDLAVLRQFF
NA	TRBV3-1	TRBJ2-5	CASSRSPDRAETQYF
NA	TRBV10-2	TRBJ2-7	CASSSVWVTREQYF
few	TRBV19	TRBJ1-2	CASSPFNSNNYGYTF
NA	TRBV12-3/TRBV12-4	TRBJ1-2	CASSPSRLSFGGYTF
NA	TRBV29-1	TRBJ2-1	CSGKSSYNEQFF
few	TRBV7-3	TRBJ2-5	CASSLTWQETQYF
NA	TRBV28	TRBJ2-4	CASSLRGIAKNIQYF
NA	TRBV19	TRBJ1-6	CATNFEDNSPLHF
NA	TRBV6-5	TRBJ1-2	CASSYSNRQIYGYTF
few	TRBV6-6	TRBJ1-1	CASRTYRGQNTEAFF
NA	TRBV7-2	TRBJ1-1	CASSSDRGLEAFF
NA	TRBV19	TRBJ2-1	CASSPWASISYNEQFF
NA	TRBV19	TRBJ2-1	CASSISGDYNEQFF
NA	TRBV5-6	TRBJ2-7	CASSLGDRRTYEQYF